The clone carrying this T cell receptor beta chain was observed at least ten times. TCRdb reprocessed the 5' RACE reads via MiXCR and lists one record per CDR3 protein. Seen here are about 320,000 distinct CDR3 sequences, 14% observed once, and the top ten hold 21%. The entry originates in a study of T-cell memory formation after mild COVID-19. Overall study context: Most TCR clusters belonged to a single donor.

Germline V lookup: CDR1 MNHEY, CDR2 SVGAGI. The CDR3 loop spans 14 amino acids. With 2 bases removed from V and 2 bases from J, the gap between germline ends came to 10 bases. The sequence was obtained from a man aged 18 to 29 who had mild COVID-19 (a few samples of this study predate the infection). Cell type and time point are not known. The sequenced material came from PBMCs or a T cell subset sorted from them (not recorded which). The J gene is TRBJ2-7, the V gene TRBV6-5; D gene unclear. The CDR3 loop reads CASSYTDRTYEQYF. The CDR3 nucleotides are TGTGCCAGCAGTTACACGGACCGGACCTACGAGCAGTACTTC.